This paragraph covers one TCR beta chain sequence. The data were obtained in a study of blood T cell repertoires in COVID-19. Study-wide background: COVID-19 samples from acute and convalescent phases originated in the United States, Italy and Spain. PBMCs, B-cell-depleted T cells, or T cells provided the cDNA or gDNA that made up the material.

Germline V gene sequence: CDR1 LGHDT, CDR2 YNNKEL (reference sequence). V shed 1 base, J shed 5 bases, and the junction held 12 bases outside the gene matches. The CDR3 has 18 residues. In the original analysis: Nucleated cell counts were estimated from reference gene primer amplification. Produced via immunoSEQ multiplex PCR; TCRdb's table is partial and in-frame only. The DNA gave D and trimming, while V, J and clone size come from that table. This sample carries approximately 98,000 clones, around 80% of them seen once, and the ten largest clones take roughly 4.1%. The V gene is TRBV3-1 (or the pseudogene TRBV3-2), the J gene TRBJ2-7, with 12 bases lining up with TRBD2. The receptor's source is a man aged 55 to 70 with acute or convalescent COVID-19. Sequenced: peripheral blood. The chain's CDR3 is CASSQGKLRLAGEDEQYF. The CDR3 bases are TGTGCCAGCAGCCAAGGGAAACTTAGACTAGCGGGGGAGGACGAGCAGTACTTC.